A selection of T cell receptor beta chains follows, all from one sample in a study of regulatory T cells in long-lasting Graves disease. MiXCR, run by TCRdb on the multiplex PCR reads, gives a single entry per CDR3 protein. The sample lists around 420,000 distinct CDR3 sequences; roughly 15% were seen once. The sample here was peripheral blood mononuclear cells (PBMCs), taken at new diagnosis, from a patient treated with antithyroid drugs. These TCRs come from a female donor with Graves disease. The CDR3 runs from the conserved cysteine through the conserved F or W. D genes are given only for firm matches. The size entry is marked missing in some rows and otherwise reads once, few, many or a size class.

size	D	V	J	CDR3	DNA
many	NA	TRBV28	TRBJ2-7	CASSPLGGKTYEQYF	TGTGCCAGCAGTCCACTAGGCGGGAAGACCTACGAGCAGTACTTC
many	TRBD1	TRBV28	TRBJ2-7	CASSTGGSRLYEQYF	TGTGCCAGCAGTACAGGGGGCTCTCGTTTATACGAGCAGTACTTC
many	NA	TRBV5-1	TRBJ1-2	CASSLVGRGATHYGYTF	TGCGCCAGCAGCTTGGTTGGAAGGGGGGCCACGCACTATGGCTACACCTTC
many	NA	TRBV12-3/TRBV12-4	TRBJ2-5	CASSLTQATQYF	TGTGCCAGCAGTTTAACTCAGGCGACCCAGTACTTC
many	TRBD1	TRBV7-3	TRBJ2-2	CASSSGGPGELFF	TGTGCCAGCAGCTCAGGGGGCCCCGGGGAGCTGTTTTTT
NA	TRBD2	TRBV27	TRBJ2-3	CASTAPPGGGASDTQYF	TGTGCCAGCACCGCCCCCCCTGGCGGGGGGGCTTCAGATACGCAGTATTTT
few	NA	TRBV2	TRBJ1-1	CVSGGVNTEAFF	TGTGTCAGCGGAGGGGTGAACACTGAAGCTTTCTTT
many	TRBD2	TRBV20-1	TRBJ2-3	CSARAGGSTDTQYF	TGCAGTGCTAGGGCGGGGGGCTCTACAGATACGCAGTATTTT
NA	TRBD2	TRBV2	TRBJ2-3	CASIWTSGGAADTQYF	TGTGCCAGCATTTGGACTAGCGGGGGCGCCGCAGATACGCAGTATTTT
many	NA	TRBV12-3/TRBV12-4	TRBJ2-7	CASSWRPYEQYF	TGTGCCAGCAGCTGGCGGCCCTACGAGCAGTACTTC
NA	TRBD1	TRBV19	TRBJ2-3	CASSTGQEVDTQYF	TGTGCCAGTAGTACCGGACAGGAGGTGGATACGCAGTATTTT
NA	TRBD2	TRBV20-1	TRBJ2-1	CSAQSGDYNEQFF	TGCAGTGCTCAGAGCGGGGACTACAATGAGCAGTTCTTC
many	NA	TRBV28	TRBJ2-7	CASSLWKWGDSSYEQYF	TGTGCCAGCAGTTTATGGAAATGGGGGGACAGCTCCTACGAGCAGTACTTC
many	NA	TRBV30	TRBJ2-3	CAWIGRTDTQYF	TGTGCCTGGATCGGGCGCACAGATACGCAGTATTTT
many	NA	TRBV7-8	TRBJ1-2	CASSRLYRQNPLF	TGTGCCAGCAGCCGCCTCTACCGACAGAATCCCCTCTTC
few	TRBD1	TRBV4-1	TRBJ2-7	CASSQRDSGGTGASLSQYEQYF	TGCGCCAGCAGCCAAAGGGATTCAGGTGGGACAGGGGCCTCCCTCTCCCAATACGAGCAGTACTTC
many	TRBD1	TRBV28	TRBJ1-2	CASRFLLISNRDREGYTF	TGTGCCAGCAGATTTCTCCTCATATCAAACCGGGACAGGGAGGGCTACACCTTC
many	NA	TRBV4-1	TRBJ2-7	CASSQAISYEQYF	TGCGCCAGCAGCCAAGCCATATCCTACGAGCAGTACTTC
few	NA	TRBV12-5	TRBJ2-1	CASGHGGSPEQFF	TGTGCTAGTGGTCACGGAGGCTCACCGGAGCAGTTCTTC
NA	TRBD2	TRBV11-2	TRBJ2-2	CASSRPAGGIDGELFF	TGTGCCAGCAGCCGCCCGGCGGGAGGCATTGACGGGGAGCTGTTTTTT
many	NA	TRBV7-8	TRBJ1-1	CASSLDLAAMNTEAFF	TGTGCCAGCAGCTTAGACTTGGCAGCCATGAACACTGAAGCTTTCTTT
NA	NA	TRBV7-9	TRBJ2-1	CASSLAAGLNNEQFF	TGTGCCAGCAGCTTGGCCGCTGGACTCAACAATGAGCAGTTCTTC
many	NA	TRBV18	TRBJ2-7	CASSPPTAGRSYEQYF	TGTGCCAGCTCACCACCGACGGCGGGCCGCTCCTACGAGCAGTACTTC
few	TRBD1	TRBV12-3/TRBV12-4	TRBJ1-6	CASSLTGGSSPLHF	TGTGCCAGCAGCCTCACAGGGGGCAGTTCACCCCTCCACTTT
many	TRBD2	TRBV28	TRBJ2-3	CASSFSSGVQDTQYF	TGTGCCAGCAGTTTTTCTAGCGGAGTCCAAGATACGCAGTATTTT
many	TRBD2	TRBV7-2	TRBJ2-1	CASSRTSGAGNEQFF	TGTGCCAGCAGTCGGACTAGCGGGGCGGGAAATGAGCAGTTCTTC
many	TRBD1	TRBV7-2	TRBJ1-2	CASKRTGTASYADGYTF	TGTGCCAGCAAACGAACTGGGACAGCCTCCTATGCAGATGGCTACACCTTC
many	NA	TRBV12-3/TRBV12-4	TRBJ1-1	CASRPPGAAEAFF	TGTGCCAGCAGACCCCCCGGGGCCGCTGAAGCTTTCTTT
NA	TRBD1	TRBV28	TRBJ2-1	CAARGQDLSYNEQFF	TGTGCCGCACGGGGACAGGACCTTTCCTACAATGAGCAGTTCTTC
few	NA	TRBV10-3	TRBJ1-5	CAINEGLKNQPQHF	TGTGCCATCAATGAAGGGCTCAAAAATCAGCCCCAGCATTTT
few	TRBD1	TRBV29-1	TRBJ2-1	CSARVRTGVDEQFF	TGCAGCGCTCGGGTTAGGACAGGCGTGGATGAGCAGTTCTTC
many	TRBD1	TRBV28	TRBJ2-7	CASSLGQDTYEQYF	TGTGCCAGCAGTTTAGGACAGGACACCTACGAGCAGTACTTC
many	NA	TRBV9	TRBJ2-2	CASSAGPDYTGELFF	TGTGCCAGCAGCGCGGGCCCCGATTACACCGGGGAGCTGTTTTTT
NA	TRBD2	TRBV28	TRBJ2-7	CASSLFPLAGGPYEQYF	TGTGCCAGCAGTTTATTCCCCCTAGCGGGAGGGCCGTACGAGCAGTACTTC
many	NA	TRBV11-2	TRBJ1-1	CATQAGGAEAFF	TGTGCCACCCAGGCGGGGGGCGCTGAAGCTTTCTTT
few	NA	TRBV18	TRBJ2-5	CASSPPVRWALWGETQYF	TGTGCCAGCTCACCACCGGTGCGCTGGGCCCTCTGGGGAGAGACCCAGTACTTC
many	NA	TRBV30	TRBJ1-1	CAWNAGSTEAFF	TGTGCCTGGAATGCGGGGTCCACTGAAGCTTTCTTT
NA	TRBD1	TRBV6-2/TRBV6-3	TRBJ2-1	CASTLGQENNEQFF	TGTGCCAGCACCTTGGGACAGGAAAACAATGAGCAGTTCTTC
few	TRBD2	TRBV2	TRBJ2-1	CASDTSGSSYNGQFF	TGTGCCAGCGATACTAGCGGGAGTTCCTACAATGGGCAGTTCTTC
many	NA	TRBV10-3	TRBJ2-7	CAISGTFPLEQYF	TGTGCCATCAGTGGGACCTTCCCTTTGGAGCAGTACTTC
many	TRBD1	TRBV4-1	TRBJ1-5	CASSHRQGADQPQHF	TGCGCCAGCAGCCACCGACAGGGGGCTGATCAGCCCCAGCATTTT
many	TRBD1	TRBV10-3	TRBJ2-1	CAISRGNEQFF	TGTGCCATCAGCAGGGGGAATGAGCAGTTCTTC
few	NA	TRBV13	TRBJ2-5	CASSFSTAAETQYF	TGTGCCAGCAGCTTTTCAACAGCGGCCGAGACCCAGTACTTC
many	NA	TRBV4-3	TRBJ2-5	CASSQDWAETQYF	TGCGCCAGCAGCCAAGATTGGGCAGAGACCCAGTACTTC
many	NA	TRBV4-1	TRBJ1-4	CASSQSDSFGEKLFF	TGCGCCAGCAGCCAAAGTGACAGTTTTGGTGAAAAACTGTTTTTT
few	NA	TRBV19	TRBJ2-1	CASSVEARGNEQFF	TGTGCCAGTAGCGTGGAGGCTCGGGGCAATGAGCAGTTCTTC
many	NA	TRBV6-5	TRBJ2-7	CASSYGGSYEQYF	TGTGCCAGCAGTTACGGGGGCTCCTACGAGCAGTACTTC
NA	NA	TRBV29-1	TRBJ2-3	CSVDISTDTQYF	TGCAGCGTTGATATTTCTACAGATACGCAGTATTTT
many	NA	TRBV12-3/TRBV12-4	TRBJ1-1	CASSGQAYTEAFF	TGTGCCAGCAGTGGGCAAGCGTACACTGAAGCTTTCTTT
NA	NA	TRBV6-1	TRBJ1-1	CASSQSRSDAEAFF	TGTGCCAGCAGCCAATCTCGCTCGGATGCTGAAGCTTTCTTT